These 22 T cell receptor beta chains were all obtained from the same sample, sequenced in a study of identical twins. MiXCR, applied by TCRdb to the 5' RACE reads, yields one record per CDR3 protein. The sample includes some 690,000 distinct CDR3 sequences, 21% of them seen just once. In addition, the sample was reused for a study of T cells expressing NK-cell markers.

The sequenced sample was PBMCs. These receptors were obtained from a woman aged 18-35 years in good health.

The rearrangement uses TRBV7-2 and TRBJ2-1; 9 nucleotides line up with TRBD2. The CDR3 sequence is 14 residues long. V lost 5 bases to trimming and J lost 7 bases; unmatched junction nucleotides: 6. Germline values: CDR1 SGHTA, CDR2 FQGNSA. The CDR3, as DNA: TGTGCCAGCAGCCCTTACAGCGGGAGGAATGAGCAGTTCTTC. Its protein product is CASSPYSGRNEQFF.

The chain links TRBV10-3 to TRBJ2-4; the match to TRBD2 covers 10 bases. The CDR3 is 13 residues long. J gave up 5 bases and V 10 bases, and 5 bases lay outside the gene matches. Germline V CDR1 and CDR2: ENHRY, SYGVKD. In DNA, the CDR3 is TGTGCCACCGGGGGGACTAGCGAAAACATTCAGTACTTC. Translating gives CATGGTSENIQYF.

The J gene is TRBJ2-7, the V gene TRBV20-1; a possible D gene is TRBD1 (5 bases). Trimming left V 8 bases short and J 5 bases short, with 19 bases between. CDR3 size: 13 residues. CDR1 and CDR2 (germline): DFQATT, SNEGSKA (reference sequence). CDR3 DNA sequence: TGCAGTTGGGCCCAGGGTCAGGGCCACGAGCAGTACTTC. Its protein product is CSWAQGQGHEQYF.

This clonotype has a handful of counts. The V and J genes are TRBV4-3 and TRBJ2-7, with D tentatively TRBD1 or TRBD2 (5 bases each). Trimming cost V 2 bases and J 5 bases, with 13 bases left between them. The CDR3 loop spans 14 amino acids. Germline V gene data show CDR1 as LGHNA and CDR2 as YSLEER. The CDR3: CASSQSLGTDEQYF. CDR3 DNA sequence: TGCGCCAGCAGCCAATCTTTAGGGACCGACGAGCAGTACTTC.

This clonotype was observed a few times. The V gene is TRBV27, the J gene TRBJ1-1; no reliable D call. Germline CDR1 MNHEY, CDR2 SMNVEV (reference sequence). This CDR3 region has 14 residues. Trimming removed 3 bases at V and 2 bases at J, with 10 bases between. CDR3 sequence reads: CASSFRGINTEAFF. DNA for the CDR3: TGTGCCAGCAGTTTCCGGGGTATTAACACTGAAGCTTTCTTT.

The genes are TRBV5-1 and TRBJ2-1; no clear D. Trimming removed 2 bases from V and 3 bases from J, with 6 bases in between. CDR3 size: 13 residues. From germline, CDR1 is SGHRS and CDR2 YFSETQ. The CDR3, as DNA: TGCGCCAGCAGCTTTTTAGGCTACAATGAGCAGTTCTTC. This gives the protein CASSFLGYNEQFF. Drawing the rest from reference TRBV5-1 and TRBJ2-1, the complete variable domain is KAGVTQTPRYLIKTRGQQVTLSCSPISGHRSVSWYQQTPGQGLQFLFEYFSETQRNKGNFPGRFSGRQFSNSRSEMNVSTLELGDSALYLCASSFLGYNEQFFGPGTRLTVL.

This clonotype was observed a handful of times. The genes are TRBV5-1 and TRBJ2-1, with 8 bases identical to TRBD1. J lost 6 bases, V lost 0 bases, and 8 bases had no gene match. This CDR3 is built from 16 residues. Looked up from germline, CDR1 is SGHRS and CDR2 is YFSETQ. In DNA, the CDR3 is TGCGCCAGCAGCTTGGGAGACCGGGACAGGATCAATGAGCAGTTCTTC. Encoded protein: CASSLGDRDRINEQFF.

This clonotype was picked up many times. This rearrangement joins TRBV7-9 to TRBJ1-2; D gene uncertain. The CDR3 runs to 14 residues. V gave up 2 bases and J gave up 4 bases, with 11 bases separating them. Per the germline V gene, CDR1 is SEHNR and CDR2 is FQNEAQ (reference sequence). The DNA of the CDR3 is TGTGCCAGCAGCTTAAATTCCGGGAGCTATGGCTACACCTTC. Its translation is CASSLNSGSYGYTF.

The gene calls are TRBV5-6 and TRBJ1-1, with D possibly TRBD1 on 6 matching bases. The CDR3 extends over 13 amino acids. The V gene lost 7 bases and the J gene lost 4 bases, with 14 bases spanning the gap. Germline CDR1 is SGHDT and CDR2 is YYEEEE. The CDR3 reads CASRRRGGTEAFF. The CDR3 DNA sequence: TGTGCCAGCCGCCGTCGAGGGGGCACTGAAGCTTTCTTT.

The V gene is TRBV5-5, the J gene TRBJ2-5; 11 bases line up with TRBD2. The CDR3 runs 16 residues. The V segment lost 0 bases and the J segment 2 bases; nucleotides outside the gene matches: 3. CDR1 and CDR2 from the germline V gene are SGHKS and YYEKEE (reference sequence). CDR3 nucleotide sequence: TGTGCCAGCAGCTTGGGACTAGCGGGACGACAAGAGACCCAGTACTTC. As protein: CASSLGLAGRQETQYF.

This clonotype turned up a few times. The J gene is TRBJ2-1, the V gene TRBV6-2 or TRBV6-3; 11 bases agree with TRBD2. The V and J ends lost 8 bases and 3 bases, in that order; junction bases with no gene match: 6. The germline V gene has CDR1 MNHEY and CDR2 SVGEGT. The CDR3 is made up of 15 amino acids. Here the CDR3 reads CASGGLAENYNEQFF. For the CDR3, the DNA is TGTGCCAGCGGGGGACTAGCGGAGAACTACAATGAGCAGTTCTTC.

The sample holds a few counts of this clonotype. V is TRBV9 and J is TRBJ2-3; 9 bases are a match to TRBD2. V dropped 2 bases and J dropped 6; count of bases not matched to a gene: 7. CDR3 length equals 15 residues. Germline-derived CDR1 and CDR2 are SGDLS and YYNGEE. CDR3 coding DNA: TGTGCCAGCAGCGTGAGGCCTAGCGGGGTTGATACGCAGTATTTT. Its translation is CASSVRPSGVDTQYF.

There are a few counts of this clonotype. The chain links TRBV10-3 to TRBJ2-5; 7 bases are shared with TRBD2. Germline V gene data show CDR1 as ENHRY and CDR2 as SYGVKD. With V trimmed by 10 bases and J by 5 bases, 7 bases remained unmatched. CDR3 length: 12 residues. The DNA for the CDR3 is TGTGCCACCTCGGGAGGAGTGGAGACCCAGTACTTC. It codes for CATSGGVETQYF.

The V gene is TRBV20-1, the J gene TRBJ1-4; 8 positions match TRBD1. With 6 bases clipped from V and 8 bases from J, the junction kept 5 bases outside the gene matches. This CDR3 comprises 12 residues. Germline V lookup: CDR1 DFQATT, CDR2 SNEGSKA (reference sequence). The CDR3 protein is CSAADRVEKLFF. The CDR3 DNA is TGCAGTGCCGCGGACAGGGTGGAAAAACTGTTTTTT.

The sample holds a few counts of this clonotype. J is TRBJ2-3 and V is TRBV10-3; D gene uncertain. The CDR3 is 13 amino acids. Trimming removed 10 bases from V and 1 base from J, with 12 bases in between. Germline assignment: CDR1 ENHRY and CDR2 SYGVKD. CDR3 amino acids: CATLGRGTDTQYF. CDR3 sequence (DNA): TGTGCCACCCTGGGAAGGGGCACAGATACGCAGTATTTT.

In its sample, this clonotype was seen many times. J is TRBJ2-5 and V is TRBV5-6; D possibly corresponds to TRBD1 (5 bases). This CDR3 has 15 amino acids. Trimming took off 4 bases at V and 0 bases at J, with 13 bases between the two ends. CDR1 is SGHDT, CDR2 YYEEEE, per germline. Here the CDR3 reads CASSIPRVYQETQYF. CDR3 in DNA: TGTGCCAGCAGCATACCCAGGGTTTACCAAGAGACCCAGTACTTC.

The rearrangement uses TRBV5-1 and TRBJ2-1; 7 bases line up with TRBD2. V gave up 2 bases and J gave up 7 bases; unmatched junction bases: 12. The V gene's germline CDR1 is SGHRS and CDR2 YFSETQ. This CDR3 region has 16 residues. The CDR3 bases are TGCGCCAGCAGCTTTATCAACTCAGCGGGGAATAATGAGCAGTTCTTC. It codes for CASSFINSAGNNEQFF. Full variable domain (missing parts from reference TRBV5-1 and TRBJ2-1): KAGVTQTPRYLIKTRGQQVTLSCSPISGHRSVSWYQQTPGQGLQFLFEYFSETQRNKGNFPGRFSGRQFSNSRSEMNVSTLELGDSALYLCASSFINSAGNNEQFFGPGTRLTVL.

CDR3 in DNA: TGTGCCAGCAGTTTACCGTCGACGGGGCCAGCGGATACGCAGTATTTT. This gives the protein CASSLPSTGPADTQYF. The chain couples TRBV12-3 or TRBV12-4 to TRBJ2-3; D could derive from TRBD1 or TRBD2 (5 bases each). The CDR3 covers 16 residues. The V and J ends lost 2 bases and 6 bases respectively, with 18 bases between them.

This clonotype was counted between two and nine times. J is TRBJ2-5 and V is TRBV7-2, with TRBD2 identical over 12 bases. V gave up 2 bases and J gave up 4 bases; unmatched junction bases: 5. This CDR3 is 16 amino acids long. From germline, CDR1 is SGHTA and CDR2 FQGNSA. In DNA, the CDR3 is TGTGCCAGCAGCTTAAACCCTAGCGGGAGGGCAGAGACCCAGTACTTC. This sequence encodes CASSLNPSGRAETQYF.

This clonotype was detected a few times. The rearrangement links TRBV3-1 to TRBJ1-1, with D unclear. Per the germline V gene, CDR1 is LGHDT and CDR2 is YNNKEL (reference sequence). V dropped 3 bases and J dropped 2 bases, with 10 bases sitting between them. The CDR3 runs 14 residues. CDR3 coding DNA: TGTGCCAGCAGCCAGTTGGCAGTCAACACTGAAGCTTTCTTT. This gives the protein CASSQLAVNTEAFF.

This clonotype occurred a few times. This chain uses TRBV20-1 with TRBJ2-1; unclear D gene. The V end was cut by 1 base, the J end by 11 bases, with 12 bases between. CDR1 and CDR2 (germline): DFQATT, SNEGSKA (reference sequence). This CDR3 comprises 12 residues. CDR3 sequence: CSARVARAQQFF. CDR3 nucleotides: TGCAGTGCTAGAGTGGCGAGAGCCCAGCAGTTCTTC.

This clonotype has more than one count but fewer than ten. CDR3 sequence reads: CASSYSTGGTLRSPLHF. CDR3 sequence (DNA): TGTGCCAGCAGTTACTCGACAGGGGGTACTCTGCGGTCACCCCTCCACTTT. The V and J genes are TRBV6-5 and TRBJ1-6; 9 nucleotides agree with TRBD1. CDR1 is MNHEY and CDR2 is SVGAGI in the germline V gene. Trimming cost V 0 bases and J 10 bases; bases outside gene matches: 10. The CDR3 runs 17 residues.